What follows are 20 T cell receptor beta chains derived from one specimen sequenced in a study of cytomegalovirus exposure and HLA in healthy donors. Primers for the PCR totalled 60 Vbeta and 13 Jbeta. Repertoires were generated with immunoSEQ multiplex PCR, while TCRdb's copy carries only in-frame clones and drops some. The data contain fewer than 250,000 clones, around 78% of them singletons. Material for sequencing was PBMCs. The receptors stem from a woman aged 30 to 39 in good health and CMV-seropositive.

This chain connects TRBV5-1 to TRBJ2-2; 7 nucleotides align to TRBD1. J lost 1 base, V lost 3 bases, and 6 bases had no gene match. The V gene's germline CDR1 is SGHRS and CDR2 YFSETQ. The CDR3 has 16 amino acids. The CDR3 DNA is TGCGCCAGCAGCTCAACCGGGACAGTGAACACCGGGGAGCTGTTTTTT. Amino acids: CASSSTGTVNTGELFF.

The CDR3 DNA reads TGTGCCAGCAGCCCCCGACAGGGGGTGTGGGAGACCCAGTACTTC. This encodes CASSPRQGVWETQYF. The V and J genes are TRBV11-3 and TRBJ2-5; 9 bases are a match to TRBD1. This CDR3 contains 15 residues. With V trimmed by 5 bases and J by 5 bases, 9 bases remained unmatched. CDR1 is SGHNT and CDR2 is YENEEA in the germline V gene.

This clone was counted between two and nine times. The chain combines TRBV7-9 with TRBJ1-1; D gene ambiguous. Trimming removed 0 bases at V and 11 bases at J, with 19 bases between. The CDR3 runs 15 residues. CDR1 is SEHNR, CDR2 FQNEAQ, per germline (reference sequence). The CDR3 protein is CASSLARPIAPRAFF. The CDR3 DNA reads TGTGCCAGCAGCTTAGCGCGACCGATAGCACCTAGGGCTTTCTTT.

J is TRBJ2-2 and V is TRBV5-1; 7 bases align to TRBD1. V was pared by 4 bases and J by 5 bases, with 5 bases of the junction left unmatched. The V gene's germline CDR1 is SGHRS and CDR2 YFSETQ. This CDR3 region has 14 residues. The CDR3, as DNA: TGCGCCAGCAGCCCACAGGGGAGAACCGGGGAGCTGTTTTTT. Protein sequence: CASSPQGRTGELFF.

The CDR3 sequence: CASSSLTAAGTDTQYF. Here the CDR3 DNA reads TGTGCCAGCAGCTCTTTGACAGCGGCGGGGACAGATACGCAGTATTTT. The V call is TRBV11-3, the J call TRBJ2-3, with a weak D call TRBD2 (6 bases). The CDR3 extends over 16 amino acids. The V end was cut by 4 bases, the J end by 3 bases, with 17 bases between. Germline lookup yields CDR1 SGHNT and CDR2 YENEEA.

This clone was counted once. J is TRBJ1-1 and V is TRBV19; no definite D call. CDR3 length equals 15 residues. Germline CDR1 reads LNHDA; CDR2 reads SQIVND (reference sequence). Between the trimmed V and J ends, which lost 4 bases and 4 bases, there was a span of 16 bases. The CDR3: CASSKKVNTGTEAFF. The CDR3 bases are TGTGCCAGTAGTAAGAAGGTGAACACGGGCACTGAAGCTTTCTTT.

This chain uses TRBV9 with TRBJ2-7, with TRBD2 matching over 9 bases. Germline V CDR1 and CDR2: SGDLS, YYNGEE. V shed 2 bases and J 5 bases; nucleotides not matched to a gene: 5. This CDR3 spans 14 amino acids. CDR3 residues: CASSVGGRANEQYF. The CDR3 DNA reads TGTGCCAGCAGCGTGGGCGGGAGGGCAAACGAGCAGTACTTC.

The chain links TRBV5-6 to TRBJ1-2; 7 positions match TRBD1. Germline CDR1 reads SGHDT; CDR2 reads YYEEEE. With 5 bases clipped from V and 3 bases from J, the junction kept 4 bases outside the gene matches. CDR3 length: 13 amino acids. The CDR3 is CASRTQGYYGYTF. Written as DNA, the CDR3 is TGTGCCAGCAGAACACAGGGGTACTATGGCTACACCTTC.

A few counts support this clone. CDR3 loop: CASSGQGRADTQYF. In DNA form, the CDR3 reads TGTGCCAGCTCAGGACAGGGGCGGGCAGATACGCAGTATTTT. This sequence joins TRBV18 and TRBJ2-3; 9 bases map to TRBD1. V shed 5 bases, J shed 4 bases, and the junction held 4 bases outside the gene matches. This CDR3 contains 14 residues. Germline V gene data show CDR1 as KGHSH and CDR2 as LQKENI.

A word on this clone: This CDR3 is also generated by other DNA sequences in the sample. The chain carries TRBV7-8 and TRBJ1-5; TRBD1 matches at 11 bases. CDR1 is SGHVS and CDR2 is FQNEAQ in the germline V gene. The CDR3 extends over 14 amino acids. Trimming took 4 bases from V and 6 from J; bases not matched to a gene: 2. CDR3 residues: CASSSGTGGQPQHF. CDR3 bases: TGTGCCAGCAGCTCCGGGACAGGGGGTCAGCCCCAGCATTTT.

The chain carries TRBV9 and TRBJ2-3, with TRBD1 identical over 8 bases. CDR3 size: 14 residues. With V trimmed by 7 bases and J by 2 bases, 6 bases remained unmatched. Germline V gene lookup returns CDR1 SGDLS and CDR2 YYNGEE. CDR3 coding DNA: TGTGCCAGCGGCTTACAGGGGGACACAGATACGCAGTATTTT. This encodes CASGLQGDTDTQYF.

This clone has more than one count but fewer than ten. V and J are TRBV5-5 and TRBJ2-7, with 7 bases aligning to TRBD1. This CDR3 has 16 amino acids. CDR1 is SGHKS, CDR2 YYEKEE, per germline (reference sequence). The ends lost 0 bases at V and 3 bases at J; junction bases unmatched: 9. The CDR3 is CASSLAPGQWNYEQYF. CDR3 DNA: TGTGCCAGCAGCTTGGCCCCGGGACAGTGGAACTACGAGCAGTACTTC. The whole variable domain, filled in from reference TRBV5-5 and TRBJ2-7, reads DAGVTQSPTHLIKTRGQQVTLRCSPISGHKSVSWYQQVLGQGPQFIFQYYEKEERGRGNFPDRFSARQFPNYSSELNVNALLLGDSALYLCASSLAPGQWNYEQYFGPGTRLTVT.

CDR3 in amino acids: CASSLEGSSGNTIYF. DNA for the CDR3: TGTGCCAGCAGCTTAGAAGGGAGCTCTGGAAACACCATATATTTT. This chain connects TRBV7-2 to TRBJ1-3, with D unclear. The CDR3 contains 15 residues. CDR1 is SGHTA, CDR2 FQGNSA, per germline. V was cut by 1 base and J by 0 bases, with 7 bases left in between.

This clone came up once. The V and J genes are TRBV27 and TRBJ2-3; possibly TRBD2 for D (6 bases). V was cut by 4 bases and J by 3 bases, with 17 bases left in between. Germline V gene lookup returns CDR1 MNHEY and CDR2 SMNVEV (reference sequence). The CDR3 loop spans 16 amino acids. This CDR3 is CASSSPHRGKTDTQYF. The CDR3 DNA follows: TGTGCCAGCAGTTCCCCTCATCGGGGGAAAACAGATACGCAGTATTTT.

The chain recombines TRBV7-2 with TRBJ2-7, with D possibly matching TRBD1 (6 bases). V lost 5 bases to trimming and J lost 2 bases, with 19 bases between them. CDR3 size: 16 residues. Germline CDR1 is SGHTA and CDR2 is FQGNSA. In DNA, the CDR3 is TGTGCCAGCAGCACCCACAGGGACCTGTCGACCTACGAGCAGTACTTC. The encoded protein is CASSTHRDLSTYEQYF.

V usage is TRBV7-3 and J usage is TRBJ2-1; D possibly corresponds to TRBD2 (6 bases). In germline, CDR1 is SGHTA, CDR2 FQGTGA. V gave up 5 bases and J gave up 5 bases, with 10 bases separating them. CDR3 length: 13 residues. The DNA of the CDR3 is TGTGCCAGCAGCGCGGGACGAAACAATGAGCAGTTCTTC. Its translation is CASSAGRNNEQFF.

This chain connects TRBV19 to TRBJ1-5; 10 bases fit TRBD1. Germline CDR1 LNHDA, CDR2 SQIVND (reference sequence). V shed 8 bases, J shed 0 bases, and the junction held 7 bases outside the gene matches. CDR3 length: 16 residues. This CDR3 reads CASRDRGTYSNQPQHF. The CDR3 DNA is TGTGCCAGTCGGGACAGGGGAACCTATAGCAATCAGCCCCAGCATTTT. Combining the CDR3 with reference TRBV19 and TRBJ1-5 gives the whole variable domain DGGITQSPKYLFRKEGQNVTLSCEQNLNHDAMYWYRQDPGQGLRLIYYSQIVNDFQKGDIAEGYSVSREKKESFPLTVTSAQKNPTAFYLCASRDRGTYSNQPQHFGDGTRLSIL.

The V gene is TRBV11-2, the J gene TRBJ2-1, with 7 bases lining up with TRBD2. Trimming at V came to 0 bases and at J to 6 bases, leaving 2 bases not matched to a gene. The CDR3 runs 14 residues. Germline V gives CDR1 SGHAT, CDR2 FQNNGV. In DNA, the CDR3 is TGTGCCAGCAGCTTAGAACTAGCGAGCAATGAGCAGTTCTTC. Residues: CASSLELASNEQFF.

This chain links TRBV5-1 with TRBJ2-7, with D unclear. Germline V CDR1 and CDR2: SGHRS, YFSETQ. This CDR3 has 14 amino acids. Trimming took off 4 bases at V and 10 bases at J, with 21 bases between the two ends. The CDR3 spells CASSVTGYEDKQYF. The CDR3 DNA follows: TGCGCCAGCAGCGTTACTGGCTATGAGGATAAACAGTACTTC.

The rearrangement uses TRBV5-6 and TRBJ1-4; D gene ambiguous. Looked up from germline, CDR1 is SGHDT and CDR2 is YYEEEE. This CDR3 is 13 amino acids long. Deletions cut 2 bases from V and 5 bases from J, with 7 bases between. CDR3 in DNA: TGTGCCAGCAGCTTCTCTTTCAATGAAAAACTGTTTTTT. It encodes CASSFSFNEKLFF.